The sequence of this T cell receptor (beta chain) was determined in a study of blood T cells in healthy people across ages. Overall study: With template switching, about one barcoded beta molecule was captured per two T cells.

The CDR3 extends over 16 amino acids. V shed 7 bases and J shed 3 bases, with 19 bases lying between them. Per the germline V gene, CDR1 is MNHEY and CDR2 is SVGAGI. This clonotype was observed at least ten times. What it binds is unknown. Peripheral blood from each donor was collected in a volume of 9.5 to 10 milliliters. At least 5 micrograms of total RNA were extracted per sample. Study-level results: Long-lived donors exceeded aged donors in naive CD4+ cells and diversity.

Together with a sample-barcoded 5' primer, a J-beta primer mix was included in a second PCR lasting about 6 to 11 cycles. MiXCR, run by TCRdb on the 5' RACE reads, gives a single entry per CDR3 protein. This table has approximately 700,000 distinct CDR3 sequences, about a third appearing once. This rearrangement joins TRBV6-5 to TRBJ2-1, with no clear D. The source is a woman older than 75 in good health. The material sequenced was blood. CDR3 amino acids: CASIPDPPRFYNEQFF. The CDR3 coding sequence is TGTGCCAGCATTCCCGACCCACCTCGCTTCTACAATGAGCAGTTCTTC.